This T cell receptor beta chain emerged from a study of T cell changes during pregnancy in multiple sclerosis. This clone has only one observation. Data came from immunoSEQ multiplex PCR; TCRdb stores just in-frame clones and leaves some out. The profile shows over 100,000 clones, 80% to 95% of them singletons. Germline V lookup: CDR1 SGHTA, CDR2 FQGNSA. The CDR3 covers 15 residues. V lost 4 bases and J 3 bases, leaving 13 bases between the germline ends. Here the sequenced sample was peripheral blood, taken in the third trimester of pregnancy. This receptor was taken from a female donor with multiple sclerosis, enrolled in a pregnancy study. J is TRBJ2-1 and V is TRBV7-2; possibly TRBD2 for D (6 bases). In DNA, the CDR3 is TGTGCCAGCAGCTCGGGACTGGGCAACTACAATGAGCAGTTCTTC. This codes for CASSSGLGNYNEQFF.